This TCR beta chain appears in the sequencing data of a study of T cell responses to AZD1222 COVID-19 vaccine. V lost 5 bases and J lost 5, with 13 bases in between. Germline CDR1 MNHEY, CDR2 SVGAGI. The CDR3 runs to 14 residues. Some clones are missing from TCRdb's copy, which holds only in-frame ones; the method was immunoSEQ multiplex PCR. The sample includes over 130,000 clones, approximately 92% of them seen just once. The input for sequencing was peripheral blood, taken 28 days after the second AZD1222 dose. This sequence originates from an adult who received the AZD1222 COVID-19 vaccine. The V gene is TRBV6-5, the J gene TRBJ2-1; D is possibly TRBD1 (6 bases). The CDR3 protein is CASSKQGADNEQFF. In DNA form, the CDR3 reads TGTGCCAGCAGTAAACAGGGTGCCGACAATGAGCAGTTCTTC.